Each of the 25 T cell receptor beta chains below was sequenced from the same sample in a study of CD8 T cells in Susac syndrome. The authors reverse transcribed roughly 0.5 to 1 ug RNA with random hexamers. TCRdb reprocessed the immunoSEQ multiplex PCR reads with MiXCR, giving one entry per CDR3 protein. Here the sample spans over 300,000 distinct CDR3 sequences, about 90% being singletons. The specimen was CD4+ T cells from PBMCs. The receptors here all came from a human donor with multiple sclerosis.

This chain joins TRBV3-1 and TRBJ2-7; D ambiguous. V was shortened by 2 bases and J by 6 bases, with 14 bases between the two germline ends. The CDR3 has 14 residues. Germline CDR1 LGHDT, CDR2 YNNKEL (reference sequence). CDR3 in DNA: TGTGCCAGCAGCCAAATGGTCAACCTGGTCGAGCAGTACTTC. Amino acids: CASSQMVNLVEQYF.

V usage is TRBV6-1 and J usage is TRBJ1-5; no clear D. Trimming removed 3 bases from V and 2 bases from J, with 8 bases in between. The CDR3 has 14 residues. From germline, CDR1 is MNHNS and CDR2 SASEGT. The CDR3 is CASSDSGGNQPQHF. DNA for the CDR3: TGTGCCAGCAGTGATTCGGGTGGCAATCAGCCCCAGCATTTT.

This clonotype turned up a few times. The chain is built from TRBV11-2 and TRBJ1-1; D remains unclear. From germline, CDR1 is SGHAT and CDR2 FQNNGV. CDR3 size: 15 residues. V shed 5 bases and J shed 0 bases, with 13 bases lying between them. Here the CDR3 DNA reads TGTGCCAGCAGCCCACTGCGGGGTATGAACACTGAAGCTTTCTTT. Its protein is CASSPLRGMNTEAFF.

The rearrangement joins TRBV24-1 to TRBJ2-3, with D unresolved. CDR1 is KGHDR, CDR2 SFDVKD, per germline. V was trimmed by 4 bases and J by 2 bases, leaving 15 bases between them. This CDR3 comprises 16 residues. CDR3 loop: CATSDRGSFLTDTQYF. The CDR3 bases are TGTGCCACCAGTGACCGAGGATCATTCCTCACAGATACGCAGTATTTT.

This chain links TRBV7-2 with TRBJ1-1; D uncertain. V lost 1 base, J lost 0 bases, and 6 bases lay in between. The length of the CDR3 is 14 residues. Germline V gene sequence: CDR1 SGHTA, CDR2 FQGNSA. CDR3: CASSLVQMNTEAFF. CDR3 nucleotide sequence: TGTGCCAGCAGCTTAGTTCAGATGAACACTGAAGCTTTCTTT.

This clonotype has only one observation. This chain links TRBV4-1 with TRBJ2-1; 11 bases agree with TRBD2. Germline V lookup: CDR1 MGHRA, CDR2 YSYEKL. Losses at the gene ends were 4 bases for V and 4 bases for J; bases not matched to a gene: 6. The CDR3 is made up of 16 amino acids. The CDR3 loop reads CASSRALAGGYNEQFF. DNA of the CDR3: TGCGCCAGCAGCCGGGCGTTAGCGGGAGGGTACAATGAGCAGTTCTTC.

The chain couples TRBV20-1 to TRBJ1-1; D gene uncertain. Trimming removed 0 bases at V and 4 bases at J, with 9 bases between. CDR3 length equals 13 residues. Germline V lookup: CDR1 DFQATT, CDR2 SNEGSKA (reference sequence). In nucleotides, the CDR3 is TGCAGTGCTAGAGATGTCCTCACCACTGAAGCTTTCTTT. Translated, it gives CSARDVLTTEAFF.

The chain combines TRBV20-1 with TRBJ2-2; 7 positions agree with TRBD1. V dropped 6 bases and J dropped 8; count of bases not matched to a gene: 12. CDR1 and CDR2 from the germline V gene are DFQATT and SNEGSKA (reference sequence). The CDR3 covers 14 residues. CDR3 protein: CSARRQGRSGELFF. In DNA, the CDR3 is TGCAGTGCGAGACGACAGGGTCGAAGTGGGGAGCTGTTTTTT.

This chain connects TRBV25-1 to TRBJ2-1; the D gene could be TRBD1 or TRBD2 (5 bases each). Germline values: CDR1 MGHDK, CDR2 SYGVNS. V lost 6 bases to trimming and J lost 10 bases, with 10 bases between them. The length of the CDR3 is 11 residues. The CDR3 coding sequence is TGTGCCAGCAGGGGATGGGGGGAGCAGTTCTTC. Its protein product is CASRGWGEQFF.

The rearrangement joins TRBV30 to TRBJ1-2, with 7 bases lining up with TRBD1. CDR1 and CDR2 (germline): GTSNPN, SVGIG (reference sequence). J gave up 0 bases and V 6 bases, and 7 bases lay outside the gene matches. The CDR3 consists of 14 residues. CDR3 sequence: CACLTGQTNYGYTF. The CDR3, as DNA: TGTGCCTGCCTCACGGGACAGACTAACTATGGCTACACCTTC.

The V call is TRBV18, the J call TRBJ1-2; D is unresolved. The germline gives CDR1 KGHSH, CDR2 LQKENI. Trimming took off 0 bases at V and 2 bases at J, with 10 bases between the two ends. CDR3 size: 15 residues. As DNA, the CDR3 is TGTGCCAGCTCACCACCGAACCCCTCCAACTATGGCTACACCTTC. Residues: CASSPPNPSNYGYTF.

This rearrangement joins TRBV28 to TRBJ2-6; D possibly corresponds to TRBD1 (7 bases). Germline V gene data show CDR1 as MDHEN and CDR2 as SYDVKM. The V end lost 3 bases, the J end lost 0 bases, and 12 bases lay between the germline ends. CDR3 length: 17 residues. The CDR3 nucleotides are TGTGCCAGCAGTTTTCAGGGGGGATCCTCTGGGGCCAACGTCCTGACTTTC. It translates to CASSFQGGSSGANVLTF.

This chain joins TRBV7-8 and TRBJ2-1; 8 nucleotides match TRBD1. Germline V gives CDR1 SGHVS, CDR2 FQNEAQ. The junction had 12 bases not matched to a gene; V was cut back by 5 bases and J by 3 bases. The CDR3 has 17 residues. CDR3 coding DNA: TGTGCCAGCAGCCCGCCACACCGGGACAGGCTCTACAATGAGCAGTTCTTC. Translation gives CASSPPHRDRLYNEQFF. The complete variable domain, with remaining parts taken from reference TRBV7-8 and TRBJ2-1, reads GAGVSQSPRYKVAKRGQDVALRCDPISGHVSLFWYQQALGQGPEFLTYFQNEAQLDKSGLPSDRFFAERPEGSVSTLKIQRTQQEDSAVYLCASSPPHRDRLYNEQFFGPGTRLTVL.

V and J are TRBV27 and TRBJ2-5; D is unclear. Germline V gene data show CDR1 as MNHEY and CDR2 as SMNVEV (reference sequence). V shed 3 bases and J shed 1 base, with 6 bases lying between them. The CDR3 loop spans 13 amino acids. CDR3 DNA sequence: TGTGCCAGCAGTTTGCCTTTCCAAGAGACCCAGTACTTC. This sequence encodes CASSLPFQETQYF.

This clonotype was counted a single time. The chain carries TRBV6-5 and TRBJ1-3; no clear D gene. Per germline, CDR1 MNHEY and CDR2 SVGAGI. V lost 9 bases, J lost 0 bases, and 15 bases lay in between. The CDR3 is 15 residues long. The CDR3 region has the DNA TGTGCCAGTCGAAAACGGGGAGACTCTGGAAACACCATATATTTT. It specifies CASRKRGDSGNTIYF.

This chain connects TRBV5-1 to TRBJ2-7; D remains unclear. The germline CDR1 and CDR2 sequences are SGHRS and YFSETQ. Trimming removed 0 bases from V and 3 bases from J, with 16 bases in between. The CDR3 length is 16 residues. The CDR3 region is CASSLGASNTVYEQYF. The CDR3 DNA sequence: TGCGCCAGCAGCTTGGGGGCCAGCAACACGGTCTACGAGCAGTACTTC.

The CDR3 spells CASSGSYSNTGELFF. The CDR3 DNA follows: TGTGCCAGCAGTGGTTCGTACAGTAACACCGGGGAGCTGTTTTTT. The genes are TRBV2 and TRBJ2-2, with D uncertain. CDR3 length: 15 amino acids. CDR1 and CDR2 from the germline V gene are SNHLY and FYNNEI. V was trimmed by 4 bases and J by 2 bases, leaving 11 bases between them.

The CDR3 DNA follows: TGTGCCAGCAGCTTAGGGGGTGGGCGGACAGACAATGAGCAGTTCTTC. Protein: CASSLGGGRTDNEQFF. The chain recombines TRBV7-3 with TRBJ2-1; maybe TRBD1 (6 bases). V shed 2 bases and J shed 5 bases, with 16 bases lying between them. Germline CDR1 is SGHTA and CDR2 is FQGTGA. CDR3 size: 16 residues.

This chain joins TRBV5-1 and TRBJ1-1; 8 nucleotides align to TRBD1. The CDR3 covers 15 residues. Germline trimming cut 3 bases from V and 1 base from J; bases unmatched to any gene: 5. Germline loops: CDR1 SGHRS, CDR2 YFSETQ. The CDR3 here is CASSSGGTGNTEAFF. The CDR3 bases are TGCGCCAGCAGCTCGGGAGGGACAGGGAACACTGAAGCTTTCTTT.

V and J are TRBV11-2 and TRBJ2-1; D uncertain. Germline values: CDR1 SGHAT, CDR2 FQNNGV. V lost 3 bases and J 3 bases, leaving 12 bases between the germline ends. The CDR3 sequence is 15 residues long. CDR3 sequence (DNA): TGTGCCAGCAGCTTTTACTACACCAACTACAATGAGCAGTTCTTC. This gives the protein CASSFYYTNYNEQFF.

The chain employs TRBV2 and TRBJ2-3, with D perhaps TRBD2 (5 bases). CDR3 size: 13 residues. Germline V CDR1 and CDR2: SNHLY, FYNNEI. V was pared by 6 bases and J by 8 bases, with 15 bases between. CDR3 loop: CASRRVADPTQYF. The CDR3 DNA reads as TGTGCCAGCAGGAGGGTAGCAGATCCTACGCAGTATTTT.

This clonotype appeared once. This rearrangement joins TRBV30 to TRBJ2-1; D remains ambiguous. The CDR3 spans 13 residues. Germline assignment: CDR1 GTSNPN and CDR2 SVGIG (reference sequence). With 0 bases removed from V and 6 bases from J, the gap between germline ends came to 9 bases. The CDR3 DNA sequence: TGTGCCTGGAGTGTACGAGTTACCAATGAGCAGTTCTTC. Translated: CAWSVRVTNEQFF.

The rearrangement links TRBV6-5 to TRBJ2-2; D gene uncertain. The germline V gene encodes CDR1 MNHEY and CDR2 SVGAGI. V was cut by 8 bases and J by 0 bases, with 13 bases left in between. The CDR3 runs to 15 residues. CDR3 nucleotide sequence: TGTGCCAGCTCCCAGGACCGATCGAACACCGGGGAGCTGTTTTTT. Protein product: CASSQDRSNTGELFF.

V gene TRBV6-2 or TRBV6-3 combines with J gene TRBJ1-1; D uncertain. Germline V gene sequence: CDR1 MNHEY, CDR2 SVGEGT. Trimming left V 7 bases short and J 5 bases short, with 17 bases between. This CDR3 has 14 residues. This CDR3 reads CASTASGSRTEAFF. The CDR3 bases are TGTGCCAGCACCGCCTCGGGATCAAGGACTGAAGCTTTCTTT.

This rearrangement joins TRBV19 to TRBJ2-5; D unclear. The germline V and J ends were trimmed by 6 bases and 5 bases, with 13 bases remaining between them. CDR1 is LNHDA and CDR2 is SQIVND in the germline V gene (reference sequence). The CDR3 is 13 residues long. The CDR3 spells CASRSGRRETQYF. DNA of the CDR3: TGTGCCAGTAGATCCGGTCGTCGGGAGACCCAGTACTTC.